These 24 T cell receptor beta chains were all obtained from the same sample, sequenced in a study of cytomegalovirus exposure and HLA in healthy donors (dated by TCRdb to about 2017). The library was generated by the immunoSEQ multiplex PCR assay. The multiplex PCR relied on a mix of 60 forward primers for TCR Vbeta segments and 13 reverse primers for TCR Jbeta segments. As stored in TCRdb, this immuneACCESS dataset retains in-frame rearrangements with V and J assigned. A fraction of the clones does not appear; measured against another copy, unresolved V genes explain less than half of the discrepancy, and the remainder lacks a known reason. The sample table lists over 150,000 clones, over 75% of them with a count of one. The ten largest account for 1% of the sample. Source material: PBMCs. These receptors were obtained from a woman between 45 and 60 years old in good health and CMV-seropositive.

The J gene is TRBJ1-3, the V gene TRBV5-1; D unresolved. CDR1 and CDR2 from the germline V gene are SGHRS and YFSETQ. CDR3 length: 16 amino acids. Trimming took 0 bases from V and 0 from J, leaving 10 bases between them. In DNA form, the CDR3 reads TGCGCCAGCAGCTTGGGAGGCCCCAGCTCTGGAAACACCATATATTTT. This sequence encodes CASSLGGPSSGNTIYF.

This clone was seen only a few times. This chain links TRBV7-2 with TRBJ2-7; a weak D match, TRBD1 (5 bases). The length of the CDR3 is 14 residues. The germline V and J ends were trimmed by 5 bases and 2 bases, with 13 bases remaining between them. CDR1 SGHTA and CDR2 FQGNSA come from the germline V gene. The CDR3 protein is CASSPRIQAYEQYF. The CDR3 DNA is TGTGCCAGCAGCCCCAGAATACAGGCCTACGAGCAGTACTTC.

A few counts support this clone. The chain uses TRBV4-3 and TRBJ1-2; 9 nucleotides align to TRBD1. Germline V gene lookup returns CDR1 LGHNA and CDR2 YSLEER. The CDR3 covers 20 residues. Trimming removed 1 base from V and 2 bases from J; junction bases left unmatched: 17. The CDR3 DNA reads TGCGCCAGCAGCCAAGTCTTCCGGGACAGGGACCCAAAGGGGAACTATGGCTACACCTTC. As protein: CASSQVFRDRDPKGNYGYTF.

The rearrangement joins TRBV29-1 to TRBJ1-2; a possible D gene is TRBD1 (5 bases). The CDR3 sequence is 13 residues long. Trimming shortened V by 5 bases and J by 5 bases, and 15 bases separated the two germline ends. Germline CDR1 and CDR2: SQVTM and ANQGSEA. CDR3 amino acids: CSVTIADTYGYTF. CDR3 coding DNA: TGCAGCGTTACGATAGCGGACACGTATGGCTACACCTTC.

V is TRBV28 and J is TRBJ1-4; 7 bases map to TRBD1. The CDR3 is 15 amino acids. The V gene end was trimmed by 5 bases and the J gene end by 4 bases; junction bases not matched to a gene: 7. From germline, CDR1 is MDHEN and CDR2 SYDVKM. CDR3 sequence (DNA): TGTGCCAGCAGTCGTCAGGGGGTGAATAATGAAAAACTGTTTTTT. This translates into CASSRQGVNNEKLFF.

This clone was seen once. The CDR3 here is CASSQVPGLATHNEQFF. In DNA form, the CDR3 reads TGTGCCAGCAGCCAAGTACCGGGACTAGCTACCCACAATGAGCAGTTCTTC. The V gene is TRBV4-2, the J gene TRBJ2-1; TRBD2 agrees at 9 bases. Germline CDR1 LGHNA, CDR2 YNFKEQ. The CDR3 loop spans 17 amino acids. V lost 1 base, J lost 5 bases, and 9 bases stayed unmatched.

The CDR3 region is CASSSSPGTRISAQYF. The CDR3 coding sequence is TGTGCCAGCAGCTCGAGCCCGGGGACTAGAATTAGCGCGCAGTATTTT. This chain links TRBV11-1 with TRBJ2-3; 8 positions match TRBD2. The CDR3 runs to 16 residues. Germline CDR1 is SGHAT and CDR2 is FQDESV (reference sequence). With 4 bases clipped from V and 10 bases from J, the junction kept 16 bases outside the gene matches.

The chain recombines TRBV20-1 with TRBJ2-1; TRBD2 matches 7 bases. V shed 5 bases, J shed 14 bases, and the junction held 9 bases outside the gene matches. The CDR3 runs to 11 residues. Per germline, CDR1 DFQATT and CDR2 SNEGSKA (reference sequence). CDR3 nucleotide sequence: TGCAGTGCTTTCCAAGGACTAGTTAAGTTCTTC. Its translation: CSAFQGLVKFF.

The chain combines TRBV7-2 with TRBJ2-7; D not resolved. Trimming cost V 1 base and J 6 bases, with 10 bases left between them. The CDR3 runs to 13 residues. Looked up from germline, CDR1 is SGHTA and CDR2 is FQGNSA. CDR3 amino acids: CASSLGPDSEQYF. The CDR3 nucleotides are TGTGCCAGCAGCTTAGGTCCCGACTCCGAGCAGTACTTC.

CDR3 coding DNA: TGTGCCAGCAGCCCTTATGGTGGGACAGGGGGAAAAAACATTCAGTACTTC. It translates to CASSPYGGTGGKNIQYF. The gene calls are TRBV11-2 and TRBJ2-4; 11 bases line up with TRBD1. This CDR3 has 17 amino acids. The junction had 10 bases not matched to a gene; V was cut back by 5 bases and J by 4 bases. In germline, CDR1 is SGHAT, CDR2 FQNNGV.

V and J are TRBV7-3 and TRBJ2-6, with D maybe TRBD1 (5 bases). This CDR3 comprises 18 residues. Trimming shortened V by 3 bases and J by 0 bases, and 15 bases separated the two germline ends. Germline V gene sequence: CDR1 SGHTA, CDR2 FQGTGA. CDR3 sequence reads: CASSFTGYLSSGANVLTF. The CDR3 DNA sequence: TGTGCCAGCAGCTTTACAGGATACTTGTCCTCTGGGGCCAACGTCCTGACTTTC.

The genes are TRBV9 and TRBJ1-6; possibly TRBD1 for D (5 bases). The CDR3 extends over 17 amino acids. The germline CDR1 and CDR2 sequences are SGDLS and YYNGEE. The V gene lost 1 base and the J gene lost 7 bases, with 18 bases spanning the gap. The CDR3 nucleotides read TGTGCCAGCAGCGTAAACCCCCTCGGGACTGTCAATTCACCCCTCCACTTT. Amino acid sequence: CASSVNPLGTVNSPLHF.

The chain has TRBV6-6 and TRBJ1-1; possibly TRBD1 for D (6 bases). The CDR3 has 16 amino acids. CDR1 MNHNY and CDR2 SVGAGI come from the germline V gene (reference sequence). Between the trimmed V and J ends, which lost 8 bases and 1 base, there was a span of 20 bases. The CDR3 protein is CASRPLGTRRNTEAFF. The CDR3 DNA reads TGTGCCAGCCGTCCGTTAGGGACAAGGAGGAACACTGAAGCTTTCTTT.

The CDR3 sequence is CASSFGGTAFF. The CDR3 DNA reads as TGCGCCAGCAGCTTCGGGGGGACGGCTTTCTTT. The chain couples TRBV5-1 to TRBJ1-1; maybe TRBD1 (5 bases). Per germline, CDR1 SGHRS and CDR2 YFSETQ. Between the trimmed V and J ends, which lost 2 bases and 11 bases, there was a span of 10 bases. The CDR3 runs to 11 residues.

V gene TRBV9 combines with J gene TRBJ2-2; D is unclear. The V gene lost 0 bases and the J gene lost 8 bases, with 5 bases spanning the gap. The length of the CDR3 is 12 residues. From germline, CDR1 is SGDLS and CDR2 YYNGEE. The CDR3: CASSVAGGELFF. CDR3 coding DNA: TGTGCCAGCAGCGTAGCGGGTGGGGAGCTGTTTTTT.

The chain uses TRBV9 and TRBJ2-2; 9 bases map to TRBD2. V lost 4 bases and J lost 6; bases outside the gene matches: 7. Germline V gene lookup returns CDR1 SGDLS and CDR2 YYNGEE. The CDR3 runs to 15 residues. In nucleotides, the CDR3 is TGTGCCAGCAGCCCGGGGGGACTAGCTCCCGGGGAGCTGTTTTTT. Translation gives CASSPGGLAPGELFF.

Remarks on this clone: Other DNA sequences in this sample translate to the same CDR3. The chain combines TRBV16 with TRBJ1-2, with 9 nucleotides matching TRBD1. CDR1 KGHSY and CDR2 FQNENV come from the germline V gene. The CDR3 has 15 residues. Germline trimming cut 0 bases from V and 8 bases from J; bases unmatched to any gene: 7. The CDR3 loop reads CASSQSGGQGEGYTF. DNA of the CDR3: TGTGCCAGCAGCCAATCCGGGGGACAGGGAGAAGGCTACACCTTC. Full variable domain (remainder filled in from reference TRBV16 and TRBJ1-2): GEEVAQTPKHLVRGEGQKAKLYCAPIKGHSYVFWYQQVLKNEFKFLISFQNENVFDETGMPKERFSAKCLPNSPCSLEIQATKLEDSAVYFCASSQSGGQGEGYTFGSGTRLTVV.

This clone is a singleton in its sample. V usage is TRBV18 and J usage is TRBJ2-3; tentatively, D is TRBD1 (6 bases). This CDR3 contains 16 residues. V lost 2 bases and J lost 1, with 13 bases in between. Germline lookup yields CDR1 KGHSH and CDR2 LQKENI. The CDR3 nucleotides are TGTGCCAGCTCACCAGGGGGCCTGGGGGGCACAGATACGCAGTATTTT. Translation: CASSPGGLGGTDTQYF.

The rearrangement links TRBV28 to TRBJ1-2; no firm D call. The CDR3 consists of 13 residues. Germline assignment: CDR1 MDHEN and CDR2 SYDVKM. V shed 6 bases and J shed 11 bases, with 19 bases lying between them. The chain's CDR3 is CASRAGQIRSYTF. In DNA, the CDR3 is TGTGCCAGCAGGGCCGGCCAGATTAGGAGTTACACCTTC.

Comments on this clone: The same CDR3 arises from other DNA sequences in this sample as well. The CDR3 sequence: CASSLQGNQPQHF. The CDR3 DNA reads TGCGCCAGCAGCTTGCAGGGGAATCAGCCCCAGCATTTT. This chain uses TRBV5-1 with TRBJ1-5; perhaps TRBD1 as D (6 bases). V lost 1 base to trimming and J lost 4 bases, with 6 bases between them. Germline lookup yields CDR1 SGHRS and CDR2 YFSETQ. The CDR3 has 13 amino acids.

This chain links TRBV20-1 with TRBJ1-1; TRBD1 might be the D (5 bases). This CDR3 spans 10 amino acids. Trimming took off 3 bases at V and 10 bases at J, with 9 bases between the two ends. Germline CDR1 DFQATT, CDR2 SNEGSKA (reference sequence). CDR3: CSASLGGAFF. CDR3 nucleotide sequence: TGCAGTGCTAGCCTCGGGGGAGCTTTCTTT.

The rearrangement joins TRBV29-1 to TRBJ2-2; 8 bases map to TRBD2. This CDR3 region has 15 residues. J lost 2 bases, V lost 7 bases, and 9 bases had no gene match. Germline values: CDR1 SQVTM, CDR2 ANQGSEA. CDR3 region: CSAGGGGANTGELFF. The CDR3 coding sequence is TGCAGCGCGGGAGGGGGGGGCGCCAACACCGGGGAGCTGTTTTTT.

V is TRBV9 and J is TRBJ2-3, with 10 nucleotides matching TRBD1. This CDR3 spans 15 amino acids. CDR1 is SGDLS and CDR2 is YYNGEE in the germline V gene. J gave up 6 bases and V 4 bases, and 8 bases lay outside the gene matches. CDR3 coding DNA: TGTGCCAGCAGCAGGGACAGGGGTCTGGTGGATACGCAGTATTTT. Residues: CASSRDRGLVDTQYF.

Only a few counts were recorded for this clone. The chain uses TRBV30 and TRBJ1-2, with D unclear. The CDR3 totals 13 residues. CDR1 is GTSNPN and CDR2 is SVGIG in the germline V gene (reference sequence). V lost 2 bases, J lost 6 bases, and 13 bases lay in between. CDR3 DNA: TGTGCCTGGAGTTCGGAGAGACGGCATGGCTACACCTTC. It codes for CAWSSERRHGYTF.